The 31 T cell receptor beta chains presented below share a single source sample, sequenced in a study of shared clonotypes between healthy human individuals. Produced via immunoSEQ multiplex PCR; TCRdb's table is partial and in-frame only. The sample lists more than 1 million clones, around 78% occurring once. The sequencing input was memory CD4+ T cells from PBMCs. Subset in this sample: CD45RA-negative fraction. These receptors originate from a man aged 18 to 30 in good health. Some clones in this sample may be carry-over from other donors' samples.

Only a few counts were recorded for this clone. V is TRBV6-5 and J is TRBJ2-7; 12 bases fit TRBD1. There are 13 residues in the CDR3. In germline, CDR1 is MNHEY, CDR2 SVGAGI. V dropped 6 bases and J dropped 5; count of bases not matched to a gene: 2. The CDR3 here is CASRGQGAHEQYF. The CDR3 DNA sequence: TGTGCCAGCAGGGGACAGGGGGCCCACGAGCAGTACTTC.

For the CDR3, the DNA is TGTGCCAGCAGCCGTGACAGGCGGACTGAAGCTTTCTTT. It yields the protein CASSRDRRTEAFF. This chain uses TRBV5-4 with TRBJ1-1, with D maybe TRBD1 (6 bases). The germline CDR1 and CDR2 sequences are SGHNT and YYREEE (reference sequence). This CDR3 is 13 amino acids long. V gave up 4 bases and J gave up 5 bases, with 12 bases separating them. Based on the CDR3 plus reference TRBV5-4 and TRBJ1-1, the full variable domain is ETGVTQSPTHLIKTRGQQVTLRCSSQSGHNTVSWYQQALGQGPQFIFQYYREEENGRGNFPPRFSGLQFPNYSSELNVNALELDDSALYLCASSRDRRTEAFFGQGTRLTVV.

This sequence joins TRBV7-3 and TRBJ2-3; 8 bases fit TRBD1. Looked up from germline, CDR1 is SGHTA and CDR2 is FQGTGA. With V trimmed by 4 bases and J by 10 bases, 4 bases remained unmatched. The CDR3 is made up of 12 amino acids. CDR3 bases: TGTGCCAGCAGCTCCCCGGGACAGGCGCAGTATTTT. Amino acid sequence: CASSSPGQAQYF.

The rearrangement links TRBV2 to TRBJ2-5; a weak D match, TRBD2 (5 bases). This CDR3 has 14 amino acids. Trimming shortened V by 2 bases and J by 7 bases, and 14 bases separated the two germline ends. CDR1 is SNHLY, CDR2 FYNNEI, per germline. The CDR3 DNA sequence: TGTGCCAGCAGTGAACGGAGGACGCCGGGGACCCAGTACTTC. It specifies CASSERRTPGTQYF.

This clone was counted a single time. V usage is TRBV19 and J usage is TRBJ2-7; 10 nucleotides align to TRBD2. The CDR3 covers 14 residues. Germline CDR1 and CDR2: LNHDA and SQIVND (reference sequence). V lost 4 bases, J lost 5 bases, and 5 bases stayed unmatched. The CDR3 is CASSRTSGSNEQYF. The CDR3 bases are TGTGCCAGTAGTAGGACTAGCGGTTCTAACGAGCAGTACTTC.

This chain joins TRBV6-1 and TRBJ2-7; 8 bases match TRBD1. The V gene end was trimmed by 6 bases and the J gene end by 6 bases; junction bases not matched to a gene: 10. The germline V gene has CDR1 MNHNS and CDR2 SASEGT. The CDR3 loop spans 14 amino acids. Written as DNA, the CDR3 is TGTGCCAGCAGCGAAACAGGGGGTGATTCCGAGCAGTACTTC. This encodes CASSETGGDSEQYF.

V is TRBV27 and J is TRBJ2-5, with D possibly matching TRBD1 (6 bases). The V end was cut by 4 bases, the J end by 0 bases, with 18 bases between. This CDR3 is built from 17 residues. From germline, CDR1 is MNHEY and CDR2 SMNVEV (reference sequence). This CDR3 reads CASSSYRAWEYQETQYF. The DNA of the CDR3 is TGTGCCAGCAGTTCCTACAGGGCCTGGGAGTACCAAGAGACCCAGTACTTC.

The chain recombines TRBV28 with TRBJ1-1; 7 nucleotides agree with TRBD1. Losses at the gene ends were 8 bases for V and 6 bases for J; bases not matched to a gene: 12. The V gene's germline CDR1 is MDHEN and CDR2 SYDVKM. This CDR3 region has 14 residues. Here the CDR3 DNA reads TGTGCCAGCCACTATTCAGGGGGAATGGCTGAAGCTTTCTTT. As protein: CASHYSGGMAEAFF.

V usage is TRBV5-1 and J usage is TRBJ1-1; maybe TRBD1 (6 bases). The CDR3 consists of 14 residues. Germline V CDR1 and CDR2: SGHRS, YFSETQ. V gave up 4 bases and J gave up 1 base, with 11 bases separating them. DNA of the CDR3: TGCGCCAGCAGCCAGGACAGAGCGAACACTGAAGCTTTCTTT. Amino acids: CASSQDRANTEAFF.

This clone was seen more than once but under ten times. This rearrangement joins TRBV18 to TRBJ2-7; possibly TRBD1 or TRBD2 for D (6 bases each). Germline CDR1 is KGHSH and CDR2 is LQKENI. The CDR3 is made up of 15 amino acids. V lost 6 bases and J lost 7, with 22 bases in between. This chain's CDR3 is CASSPGGRAGGEQYF. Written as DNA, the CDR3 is TGTGCCAGCTCCCCTGGGGGGCGAGCCGGTGGGGAGCAGTACTTC.

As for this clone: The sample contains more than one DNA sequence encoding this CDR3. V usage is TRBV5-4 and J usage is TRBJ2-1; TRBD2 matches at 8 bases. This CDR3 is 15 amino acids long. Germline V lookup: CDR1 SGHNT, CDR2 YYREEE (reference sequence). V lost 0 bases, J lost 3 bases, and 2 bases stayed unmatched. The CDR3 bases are TGTGCCAGCAGCTTGGCGGGGGGGAACTACAATGAGCAGTTCTTC. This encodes CASSLAGGNYNEQFF. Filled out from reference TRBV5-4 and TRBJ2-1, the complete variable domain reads ETGVTQSPTHLIKTRGQQVTLRCSSQSGHNTVSWYQQALGQGPQFIFQYYREEENGRGNFPPRFSGLQFPNYSSELNVNALELDDSALYLCASSLAGGNYNEQFFGPGTRLTVL.

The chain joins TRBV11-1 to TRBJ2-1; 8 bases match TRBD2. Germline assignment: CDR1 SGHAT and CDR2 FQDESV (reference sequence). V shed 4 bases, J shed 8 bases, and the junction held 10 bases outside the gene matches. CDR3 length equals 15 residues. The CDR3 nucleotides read TGTGCCAGCAGCTCACAAACAGGGCGGGGGGATGAGCAGTTCTTC. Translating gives CASSSQTGRGDEQFF.

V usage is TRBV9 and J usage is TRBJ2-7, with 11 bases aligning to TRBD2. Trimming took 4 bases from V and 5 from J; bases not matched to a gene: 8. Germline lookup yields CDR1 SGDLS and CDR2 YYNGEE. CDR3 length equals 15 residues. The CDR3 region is CASSPRLAGLHEQYF. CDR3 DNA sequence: TGTGCCAGCAGCCCGCGACTAGCGGGATTGCACGAGCAGTACTTC.

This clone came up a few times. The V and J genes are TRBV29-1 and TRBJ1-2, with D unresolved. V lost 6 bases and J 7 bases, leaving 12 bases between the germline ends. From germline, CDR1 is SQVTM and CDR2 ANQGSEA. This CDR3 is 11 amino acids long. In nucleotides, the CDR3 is TGCAGCGTGAGCCAAGCCGCTGGCTACACCTTC. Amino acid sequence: CSVSQAAGYTF. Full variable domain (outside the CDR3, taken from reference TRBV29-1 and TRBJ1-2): SAVISQKPSRDICQRGTSLTIQCQVDSQVTMMFWYRQQPGQSLTLIATANQGSEATYESGFVIDKFPISRPNLTFSTLTVSNMSPEDSSIYLCSVSQAAGYTFGSGTRLTVV.

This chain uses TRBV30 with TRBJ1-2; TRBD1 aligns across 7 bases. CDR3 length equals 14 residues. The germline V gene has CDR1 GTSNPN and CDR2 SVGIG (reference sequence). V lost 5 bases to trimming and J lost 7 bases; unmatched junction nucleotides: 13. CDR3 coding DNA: TGTGCCTGGGAACGGGACAGTTGGGCAACTGGCTACACCTTC. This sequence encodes CAWERDSWATGYTF.

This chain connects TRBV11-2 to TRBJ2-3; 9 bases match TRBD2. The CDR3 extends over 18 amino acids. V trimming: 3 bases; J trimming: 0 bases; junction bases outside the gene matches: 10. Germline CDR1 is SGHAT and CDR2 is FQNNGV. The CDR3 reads CASSFTLSGRQSTDTQYF. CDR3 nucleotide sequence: TGTGCCAGCAGCTTTACTCTTAGCGGGAGACAGAGCACAGATACGCAGTATTTT. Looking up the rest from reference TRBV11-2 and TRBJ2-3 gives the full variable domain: EAGVAQSPRYKIIEKRQSVAFWCNPISGHATLYWYQQILGQGPKLLIQFQNNGVVDDSQLPKDRFSAERLKGVDSTLKIQPAKLEDSAVYLCASSFTLSGRQSTDTQYFGPGTRLTVL.

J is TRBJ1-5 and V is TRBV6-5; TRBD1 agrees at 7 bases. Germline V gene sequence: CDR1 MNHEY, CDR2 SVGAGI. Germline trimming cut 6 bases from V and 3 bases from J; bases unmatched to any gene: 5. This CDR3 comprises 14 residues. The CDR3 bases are TGTGCCAGCAGCTTGACAGGGATCAATCAGCCCCAGCATTTT. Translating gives CASSLTGINQPQHF.

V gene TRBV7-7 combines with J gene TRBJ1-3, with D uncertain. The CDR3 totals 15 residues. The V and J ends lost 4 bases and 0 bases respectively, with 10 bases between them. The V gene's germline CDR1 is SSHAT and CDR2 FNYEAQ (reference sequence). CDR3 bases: TGTGCCAGCAGCTCGACGTTTGACTCTGGAAACACCATATATTTT. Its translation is CASSSTFDSGNTIYF.

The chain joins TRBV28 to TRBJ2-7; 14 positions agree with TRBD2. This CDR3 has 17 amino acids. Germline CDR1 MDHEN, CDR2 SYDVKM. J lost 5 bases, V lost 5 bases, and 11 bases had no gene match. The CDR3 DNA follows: TGTGCCAGCAGTATCGGACTAGCGGGAGGCCTAGTGAACGAGCAGTACTTC. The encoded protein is CASSIGLAGGLVNEQYF.

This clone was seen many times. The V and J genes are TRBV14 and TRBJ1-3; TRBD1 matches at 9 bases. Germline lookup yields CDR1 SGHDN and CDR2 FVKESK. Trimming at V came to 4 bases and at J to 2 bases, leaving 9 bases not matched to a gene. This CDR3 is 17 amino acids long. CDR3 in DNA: TGTGCCAGCAGCCGGTACGTCGGACAGGGGACTGGAAACACCATATATTTT. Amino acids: CASSRYVGQGTGNTIYF.

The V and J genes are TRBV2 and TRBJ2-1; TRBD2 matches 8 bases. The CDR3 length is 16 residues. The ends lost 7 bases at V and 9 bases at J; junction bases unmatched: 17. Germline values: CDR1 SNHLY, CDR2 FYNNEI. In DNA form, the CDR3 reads TGTGCCAGCAACCTATTAGCGGGAACGCGGGGGGCTGAGCAGTTCTTC. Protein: CASNLLAGTRGAEQFF.

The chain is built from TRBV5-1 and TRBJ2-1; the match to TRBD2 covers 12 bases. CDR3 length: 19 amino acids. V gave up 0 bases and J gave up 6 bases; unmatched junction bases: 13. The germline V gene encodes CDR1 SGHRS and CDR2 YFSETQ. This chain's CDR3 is CASSLGYFGSSGRGNEQFF. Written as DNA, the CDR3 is TGCGCCAGCAGCTTGGGGTATTTCGGTTCTAGCGGGAGGGGCAATGAGCAGTTCTTC.

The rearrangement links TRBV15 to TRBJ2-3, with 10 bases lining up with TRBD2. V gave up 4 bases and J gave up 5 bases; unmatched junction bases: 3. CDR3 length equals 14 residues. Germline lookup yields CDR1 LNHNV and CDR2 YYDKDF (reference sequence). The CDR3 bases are TGTGCCACCAGCAACCCTAGCGGGGGAGATACGCAGTATTTT. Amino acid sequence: CATSNPSGGDTQYF. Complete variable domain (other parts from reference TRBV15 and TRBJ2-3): DAMVIQNPRYQVTQFGKPVTLSCSQTLNHNVMYWYQQKSSQAPKLLFHYYDKDFNNEADTPDNFQSRRPNTSFCFLDIRSPGLGDTAMYLCATSNPSGGDTQYFGPGTRLTVL.

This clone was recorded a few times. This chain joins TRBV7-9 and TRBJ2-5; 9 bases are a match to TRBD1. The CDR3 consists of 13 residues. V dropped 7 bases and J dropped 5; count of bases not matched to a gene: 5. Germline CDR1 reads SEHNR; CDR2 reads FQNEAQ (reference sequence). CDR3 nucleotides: TGTGCCAGCACCCGACAGGGGGGCGAGACCCAGTACTTC. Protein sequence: CASTRQGGETQYF.

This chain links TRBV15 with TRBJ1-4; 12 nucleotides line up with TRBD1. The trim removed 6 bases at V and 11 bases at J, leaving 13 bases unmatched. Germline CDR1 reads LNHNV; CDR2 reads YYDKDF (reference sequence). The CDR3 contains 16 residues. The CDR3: CATSPSSGTGGGKLFF. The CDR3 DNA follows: TGTGCCACCAGTCCCTCGTCAGGGACAGGGGGCGGGAAACTGTTTTTT.

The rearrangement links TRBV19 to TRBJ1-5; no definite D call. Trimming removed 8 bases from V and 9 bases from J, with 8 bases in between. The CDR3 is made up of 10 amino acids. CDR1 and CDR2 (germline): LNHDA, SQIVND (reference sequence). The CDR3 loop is CASGRRPQHF. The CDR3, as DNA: TGTGCCAGTGGACGGAGGCCCCAGCATTTT.

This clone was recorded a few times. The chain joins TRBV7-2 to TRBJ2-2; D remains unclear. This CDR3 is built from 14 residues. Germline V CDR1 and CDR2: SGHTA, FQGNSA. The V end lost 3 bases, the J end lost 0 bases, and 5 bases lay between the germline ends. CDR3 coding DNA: TGTGCCAGCAGCTTCCTAGCGAACACCGGGGAGCTGTTTTTT. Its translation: CASSFLANTGELFF.

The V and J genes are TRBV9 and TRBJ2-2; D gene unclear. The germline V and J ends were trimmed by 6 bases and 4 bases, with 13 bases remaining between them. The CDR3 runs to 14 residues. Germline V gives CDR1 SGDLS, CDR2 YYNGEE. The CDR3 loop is CASMRTVGTGELFF. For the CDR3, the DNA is TGTGCCAGCATGAGAACAGTGGGCACCGGGGAGCTGTTTTTT.

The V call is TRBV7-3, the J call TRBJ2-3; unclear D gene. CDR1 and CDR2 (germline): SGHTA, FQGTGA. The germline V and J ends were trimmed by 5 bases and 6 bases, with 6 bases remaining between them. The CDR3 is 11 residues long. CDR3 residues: CASSLPDTQYF. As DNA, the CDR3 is TGTGCCAGCAGCCTCCCGGATACGCAGTATTTT.

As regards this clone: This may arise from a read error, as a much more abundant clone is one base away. CDR3 loop: CASSGTVNTEAFF. The DNA of the CDR3 is TGTGCCAGCAGCGGGACAGTGAACACTGAAGCTTTCTTT. The chain combines TRBV9 with TRBJ1-1, with D perhaps TRBD1 (6 bases). Germline CDR1 reads SGDLS; CDR2 reads YYNGEE. Between the trimmed V and J ends, which lost 3 bases and 0 bases, there was a span of 6 bases. The CDR3 covers 13 residues.

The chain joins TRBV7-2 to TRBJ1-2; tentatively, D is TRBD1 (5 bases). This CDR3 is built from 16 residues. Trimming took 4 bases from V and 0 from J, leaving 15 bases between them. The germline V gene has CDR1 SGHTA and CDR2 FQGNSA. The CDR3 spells CASSSDSLTPNYGYTF. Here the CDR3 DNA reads TGTGCCAGCAGCTCCGACAGCCTGACACCTAACTATGGCTACACCTTC.